The source of this T cell receptor beta chain is a study of T cell responses to AZD1222 COVID-19 vaccine. Points from the study as a whole: The number of AZD1222 recipients seropositive at baseline was only 6 or 7. CD4 TCRs associated with vaccination spanned spike, dominating at 160-218 and 743-854. Repertoires were sampled only after the peak T cell response. White British people made up most donors, females outnumbered males, and clonal diversity was possibly underestimated.

The CDR3 loop spans 16 amino acids. Germline-derived CDR1 and CDR2 are SGHVS and FNYEAQ. V dropped 3 bases and J dropped 5; count of bases not matched to a gene: 8. With respect to this clone: The target antigen is unknown.

Sequencing used immunoSEQ multiplex PCR; TCRdb keeps in-frame clones, though not all of them. The profile covers approximately 110,000 clones, with approximately 92% appearing a single time and roughly two fifths taken by the ten largest. The chain combines TRBV7-6 with TRBJ2-1, with 9 bases identical to TRBD1. The clonotype comes from an adult who received the AZD1222 COVID-19 vaccine. The sequencing used peripheral blood, collected 28 days after the second AZD1222 dose. DNA for the CDR3: TGTGCCAGCAGCTTTCGAACAGGGGGCTACAACAATGAGCAGTTCTTC. This translates into CASSFRTGGYNNEQFF.